A few counts support the clone carrying this T cell receptor (beta chain). Antigen unknown. The sample is drawn from a study of T cell repertoires in cytomegalovirus infection. Trimming removed 2 bases from V and 0 bases from J, with 14 bases in between. Per germline, CDR1 SEHNR and CDR2 FQNEAQ (reference sequence). The length of the CDR3 is 17 residues. TCRdb reanalysed the reads using MiXCR and keeps one entry per CDR3 protein. Of roughly 310,000 distinct CDR3 sequences in the sample, almost 30% were seen once. The clonotype comes from a human donor in good health (CMV status not recorded). Some clones in this sample may be carry-over from other donors' samples. The chain joins TRBV7-9 to TRBJ1-5; TRBD1 is a possible D gene (6 bases). Sequenced material: cultured PBMCs, taken from culture after CMV antigen stimulation. Written as DNA, the CDR3 is TGTGCCAGCAGCTTATTAGGCGGACAGAGTAGCAATCAGCCCCAGCATTTT. This gives the protein CASSLLGGQSSNQPQHF.